Listed below are T cell receptor beta chains from one sample, sequenced in a study of blood T cells in healthy people across ages. TCRdb itself ran the 5' RACE reads through MiXCR, one entry per CDR3 protein. The sample includes 850,000 to 950,000 distinct CDR3 sequences, 29% seen only once; the top ten take roughly 17%. The sample consisted of blood. All receptors derive from a woman over 75 in good health. The CDR3 runs from the conserved cysteine through the conserved F or W. A D gene is named only where the DNA matches it firmly. Clone size is given for some rows only: seen once, a few or many times, or a class if the clone is expanded.

j_gene | d_gene | v_gene | abundance | CDR3aa | CDR3nt
TRBJ2-1 | . | TRBV7-9 | many | CASSKSDSNEQFF | TGTGCCAGCAGCAAATCCGACTCCAATGAGCAGTTCTTC
TRBJ1-2 | . | TRBV6-6 | . | CASSQGFNYGYTF | TGTGCCAGCAGTCAGGGATTTAACTATGGCTACACCTTC
TRBJ1-2 | . | TRBV30 | . | CAWIRVNYGYTF | TGTGCCTGGATTCGGGTCAACTATGGCTACACCTTC
TRBJ1-4 | . | TRBV6-2/TRBV6-3 | few | CASSLPPGAGEKLFF | TGTGCCAGCAGTCTTCCCCCAGGGGCAGGTGAAAAACTGTTTTTT
TRBJ1-5 | TRBD1 | TRBV15 | few | CATRLGQGISNQPQHF | TGTGCCACCAGACTTGGACAGGGGATCAGCAATCAGCCCCAGCATTTT
TRBJ2-1 | TRBD1 | TRBV5-1 | many | CASSLTGGHYNEQFF | TGCGCCAGCAGCTTGACAGGGGGCCACTACAATGAGCAGTTCTTC
TRBJ2-5 | . | TRBV9 | few | CASSTGHPQETQYF | TGTGCCAGCAGCACCGGACATCCCCAAGAGACCCAGTACTTC
TRBJ2-3 | TRBD1 | TRBV24-1 | many | CATSVRQGSTDTQYF | TGTGCCACCAGTGTGAGACAGGGGAGCACAGATACGCAGTATTTT
TRBJ1-4 | . | TRBV7-9 | many | CASSSPTNEKLFF | TGTGCCAGCAGCTCCCCAACTAATGAAAAACTGTTTTTT
TRBJ2-6 | TRBD1 | TRBV5-6 | many | CASSWPGQGARGANVLTF | TGTGCCAGCAGCTGGCCGGGACAGGGGGCGCGTGGGGCCAACGTCCTGACTTTC
TRBJ1-2 | . | TRBV18 | few | CASSAYDPGEINYGYTF | TGTGCCAGCTCAGCCTACGATCCGGGGGAGATAAACTATGGCTACACCTTC
TRBJ2-1 | TRBD2 | TRBV6-2/TRBV6-3 | . | CASSYPTSRQGQFF | TGTGCCAGCAGTTACCCGACTAGCCGCCAAGGGCAGTTCTTC
TRBJ2-5 | . | TRBV18 | . | CASSPPSKETQYF | TGTGCCAGCTCACCACCGTCGAAAGAGACCCAGTACTTC
TRBJ1-2 | . | TRBV7-9 | . | CASSLAGPELYYGYTF | TGTGCCAGCAGCTTAGCGGGCCCGGAGTTGTACTATGGCTACACCTTC
TRBJ2-3 | . | TRBV10-1 | . | CASSEWESGLTDTQYF | TGCGCCAGCAGTGAATGGGAGTCCGGCCTGACAGATACGCAGTATTTT
TRBJ1-5 | . | TRBV5-1 | . | CASSPDGQGDQPQHF | TGCGCCAGCAGCCCGGACGGACAAGGGGATCAGCCCCAGCATTTT
TRBJ2-4 | TRBD1 | TRBV29-1 | . | CSVEGQSFDIQYF | TGCAGCGTTGAGGGACAGTCCTTCGACATTCAGTACTTC
TRBJ2-1 | TRBD1 | TRBV29-1 | . | CSVDGQDREQFF | TGCAGCGTTGACGGACAGGACCGGGAGCAGTTCTTC
TRBJ2-7 | . | TRBV7-9 | . | CASSPRIGKVYEQYF | TGTGCCAGCAGCCCTCGAATAGGGAAGGTCTACGAGCAGTACTTC
TRBJ2-3 | . | TRBV7-2 | many | CASSSQGQGVTQYF | TGTGCCAGCAGCTCCCAGGGTCAGGGCGTTACGCAGTATTTT
TRBJ2-7 | . | TRBV12-3/TRBV12-4 | once | CASSSKTGYHEQYF | TGTGCCAGCAGTTCGAAAACAGGTTACCACGAGCAGTACTTC
TRBJ1-4 | TRBD1 | TRBV5-1 | many | CASSRGDRGANEKLFF | TGCGCCAGCAGCCGAGGGGACAGGGGAGCTAATGAAAAACTGTTTTTT
TRBJ2-5 | . | TRBV20-1 | . | CSAASTTGTETQYF | TGCAGTGCCGCATCTACGACAGGAACAGAGACCCAGTACTTC
TRBJ1-2 | . | TRBV28 | . | CASSNAGSYNYGYTF | TGTGCCAGCAGCAATGCGGGGTCATACAACTATGGCTACACCTTC
TRBJ2-7 | . | TRBV12-3/TRBV12-4 | many | CASSLAGRVEQYF | TGTGCCAGCAGTTTAGCGGGCAGGGTCGAGCAGTACTTC
TRBJ1-2 | . | TRBV6-2/TRBV6-3 | many | CASSNRANYGYTF | TGTGCCAGCAGCAACAGGGCCAACTATGGCTACACCTTC
TRBJ1-2 | . | TRBV5-1 | . | CASSFAGLGYGYTF | TGCGCCAGCAGCTTTGCGGGTTTAGGTTATGGCTACACCTTC
TRBJ1-5 | . | TRBV6-1 | . | CASSDVLGQPQHF | TGTGCCAGCAGTGATGTGTTGGGCCAGCCCCAGCATTTT
TRBJ2-1 | TRBD2 | TRBV7-2 | many | CASSSASGGATNEQFF | TGTGCCAGCAGCTCCGCTAGCGGGGGGGCTACCAATGAGCAGTTCTTC
TRBJ1-5 | TRBD1 | TRBV28 | . | CASSFPAGGNQPQHF | TGTGCCAGCAGTTTCCCGGCAGGGGGAAATCAGCCCCAGCATTTT
TRBJ1-6 | . | TRBV5-1 | many | CASSSGPGRMNSPLHF | TGCGCCAGCAGTTCCGGGCCGGGACGGATGAATTCACCCCTCCACTTT
TRBJ1-2 | . | TRBV12-3/TRBV12-4 | few | CASSGPDSANYGYTF | TGTGCCAGCAGTGGACCGGACTCAGCTAACTATGGCTACACCTTC
TRBJ1-1 | . | TRBV12-3/TRBV12-4 | . | CASSFGRTLNTEAFF | TGTGCCAGCAGTTTCGGTCGGACATTGAACACTGAAGCTTTCTTT
TRBJ2-5 | . | TRBV6-5 | many | CASRAMGGRSGETQYF | TGTGCCAGCAGGGCCATGGGGGGCCGTTCGGGAGAGACCCAGTACTTC
TRBJ2-7 | . | TRBV29-1 | . | CSVTLRGQVSEQYF | TGCAGCGTGACCCTGAGGGGCCAGGTCTCCGAGCAGTACTTC
TRBJ2-4 | . | TRBV27 | . | CASKSPGSIQYF | TGTGCCAGCAAGTCACCAGGGTCCATTCAGTACTTC
TRBJ2-1 | . | TRBV5-4 | many | CASSRAGDNEQFF | TGTGCCAGCAGCCGGGCCGGCGATAATGAGCAGTTCTTC
TRBJ2-7 | . | TRBV29-1 | many | CSVRGSALAYEQYF | TGCAGCGTTCGCGGGTCAGCCTTGGCCTACGAGCAGTACTTC
TRBJ1-2 | . | TRBV12-3/TRBV12-4 | many | CASSPPREANYGYTF | TGTGCCAGCAGTCCCCCCCGGGAAGCTAACTATGGCTACACCTTC
TRBJ1-2 | . | TRBV5-6 | . | CASSPAGGSYGYTF | TGTGCCAGCAGCCCGGCCGGGGGAAGCTATGGCTACACCTTC
TRBJ2-2 | . | TRBV27 | . | CASSAQTDSKLSSGELFF | TGTGCCAGCAGCGCGCAGACAGACTCTAAGTTAAGTTCCGGGGAGCTGTTTTTT
TRBJ2-2 | . | TRBV5-5 | few | CASSLDGARVTGELFF | TGTGCCAGCAGCTTGGATGGTGCGAGGGTCACCGGGGAGCTGTTTTTT
TRBJ2-5 | . | TRBV7-2 | . | CASSKGGHLQETQYF | TGTGCCAGCAGCAAAGGAGGACACCTCCAAGAGACCCAGTACTTC
TRBJ1-5 | . | TRBV7-2 | few | CASSPDRLPNQPQHF | TGTGCCAGCAGCCCCGACAGGCTTCCGAATCAGCCCCAGCATTTT
TRBJ2-3 | TRBD2 | TRBV28 | . | CASGSPTSGGINTQYF | TGTGCCAGCGGCTCTCCGACTAGCGGGGGGATAAATACGCAGTATTTT